The 3 T cell receptor beta chains presented below share a single source sample, sequenced in a study of CD8 T cells in ankylosing spondylitis. Whole-study findings and limits: It appeared that ankylosing spondylitis blood was characterized by a TCR beta motif of fewer than ten highly homologous variants.

MiXCR, run by TCRdb on the 5' RACE reads, gives a single entry per CDR3 protein. This table holds approximately 440,000 distinct CDR3 sequences, 15% to 20% found once. Their cognate antigens are unknown. Sequencing was carried out using blood, either unsorted or a sorted T cell fraction (not recorded which). These receptors were taken from a male donor with ankylosing spondylitis.

This clonotype has just a few counts. The chain combines TRBV5-1 with TRBJ2-2; no clear D. CDR3 length: 14 amino acids. Germline assignment: CDR1 SGHRS and CDR2 YFSETQ. V lost 2 bases and J lost 2, with 7 bases in between. CDR3: CASSLGDNTGELFF. The CDR3 region has the DNA TGCGCCAGCAGCTTAGGTGACAACACCGGGGAGCTGTTTTTT.

This chain links TRBV5-1 with TRBJ1-1; TRBD1 might be the D (5 bases). Germline CDR1 is SGHRS and CDR2 is YFSETQ. V was shortened by 4 bases and J by 0 bases, with 22 bases between the two germline ends. The CDR3 totals 18 residues. The CDR3 is CASSPNMGRRGMNTEAFF. The CDR3 bases are TGCGCCAGCAGCCCGAATATGGGGCGGAGAGGAATGAACACTGAAGCTTTCTTT.

The CDR3 loop is CASSFRDRGYEQYF. CDR3 DNA: TGTGCCAGCAGTTTCCGGGACAGGGGTTACGAGCAGTACTTC. V usage is TRBV12-3 or TRBV12-4 and J usage is TRBJ2-7; 10 bases line up with TRBD1. J was trimmed by 4 bases and V by 3 bases; bases with no gene match: 3. The CDR3 is made up of 14 amino acids.